This T cell receptor (beta chain) was sequenced for a study of blood T cell repertoires in COVID-19. About the study: The analysed material was cDNA or gDNA that came from T cells, B-cell-depleted T cells, or PBMCs.

V lost 6 bases and J lost 3, with 11 bases in between. The CDR3 contains 13 residues. Produced via immunoSEQ multiplex PCR; TCRdb's table is partial and in-frame only. The sample lists some 370,000 clones; 87% were seen once. Sequencing was performed on peripheral blood. The sequence came from a woman in her thirties with COVID-19, enrolled during active disease. The V gene is TRBV12-3 or TRBV12-4, the J gene TRBJ1-1; D might be TRBD1 (6 bases). The CDR3 reads CASRRQVDTEAFF. CDR3 coding DNA: TGTGCCAGCAGGCGACAGGTAGACACTGAAGCTTTCTTT.